This passage covers 8 T cell receptor beta chains from one sample sequenced in a study of cytomegalovirus exposure and HLA in healthy donors. Sequenced by immunoSEQ multiplex PCR; TCRdb stores in-frame clones only, minus some. Among 150,000 to 200,000 clones, more than 80% were seen once, and the ten largest hold approximately 7%. Sequenced input: PBMCs. These receptors were taken from a man between 18 and 35 years old in good health and CMV-seropositive.

J is TRBJ2-5 and V is TRBV2; D perhaps matches TRBD1 (6 bases). This CDR3 is built from 12 residues. From germline, CDR1 is SNHLY and CDR2 FYNNEI. Deletions cut 6 bases from V and 2 bases from J, with 7 bases between. The CDR3: CASRTGQETQYF. In nucleotides, the CDR3 is TGTGCCAGCAGGACAGGACAAGAGACCCAGTACTTC.

As concerns this clone: The sample carries other DNA sequences with the same CDR3. The J gene is TRBJ2-1, the V gene TRBV9; D is undetermined. Germline V gene lookup returns CDR1 SGDLS and CDR2 YYNGEE. V gave up 0 bases and J gave up 3 bases, with 10 bases separating them. The CDR3 length is 15 residues. The CDR3 DNA reads as TGTGCCAGCAGCGTAGATTCGGTTAGCTACAATGAGCAGTTCTTC. Protein sequence: CASSVDSVSYNEQFF.

The V and J genes are TRBV5-8 and TRBJ2-7, with 14 bases fitting TRBD2. This CDR3 comprises 19 residues. V gave up 4 bases and J gave up 0 bases; unmatched junction bases: 12. Germline V lookup: CDR1 SGHTS, CDR2 YDEGEE. The chain's CDR3 is CASSPGTSGSGWNSYEQYF. The CDR3 DNA reads TGTGCCAGCAGCCCCGGGACTAGCGGGAGCGGTTGGAACTCCTACGAGCAGTACTTC.

The rearrangement uses TRBV28 and TRBJ1-1, with D possibly matching TRBD1 (6 bases). Germline-derived CDR1 and CDR2 are MDHEN and SYDVKM. Trimming shortened V by 8 bases and J by 10 bases, and 14 bases separated the two germline ends. The CDR3 totals 11 residues. CDR3 DNA: TGTGCCAGCTGGGGGGGGGCAAGAGCTTTCTTT. It is translated as CASWGGARAFF.

The chain combines TRBV7-3 with TRBJ1-1, with a weak D call TRBD1 (5 bases). Trimming removed 5 bases from V and 2 bases from J, with 15 bases in between. The CDR3 contains 15 residues. Germline CDR1 SGHTA, CDR2 FQGTGA. The CDR3 reads CASSPRGGINTEAFF. DNA for the CDR3: TGTGCCAGCAGCCCACGGGGGGGAATTAACACTGAAGCTTTCTTT. Supplemented by reference TRBV7-3 and TRBJ1-1, the full variable domain reads GAGVSQTPSNKVTEKGKYVELRCDPISGHTALYWYRQSLGQGPEFLIYFQGTGAADDSGLPNDRFFAVRPEGSVSTLKIQRTERGDSAVYLCASSPRGGINTEAFFGQGTRLTVV.

The rearrangement uses TRBV10-3 and TRBJ2-3; TRBD1 might be the D (6 bases). The CDR3 spans 14 residues. Per germline, CDR1 ENHRY and CDR2 SYGVKD. Trimming removed 4 bases from V and 2 bases from J, with 10 bases in between. In DNA, the CDR3 is TGTGCCATCAGTGCATCAGGGGACACAGATACGCAGTATTTT. Amino acid sequence: CAISASGDTDTQYF.

The chain combines TRBV5-6 with TRBJ2-1; 11 bases agree with TRBD2. Germline CDR1 reads SGHDT; CDR2 reads YYEEEE. This CDR3 is 16 amino acids long. V shed 1 base and J 4 bases; nucleotides not matched to a gene: 4. As DNA, the CDR3 is TGTGCCAGCAGCTTGAGACTAGCGGGGCTGTACAATGAGCAGTTCTTC. Its protein product is CASSLRLAGLYNEQFF.

The J gene is TRBJ2-1, the V gene TRBV2; TRBD2 agrees at 13 bases. CDR1 and CDR2 from the germline V gene are SNHLY and FYNNEI. V was clipped by 6 bases and J by 6 bases; unmatched bases: 5. This CDR3 has 15 amino acids. CDR3 sequence (DNA): TGTGCCAGCAGCCAACTAGCGGGAGGGCCCAATGAGCAGTTCTTC. Translated, it gives CASSQLAGGPNEQFF.